The 18 T cell receptor beta chains presented below share a single source sample, sequenced in a study of control samples from healthy donors and cancer patients. Only in-frame clones appear in the TCRdb table, and some are missing; sequencing was by immunoSEQ multiplex PCR. Of roughly 180,000 clones listed, roughly 93% are singletons. The sample consisted of blood. The receptors come from a woman aged 55-69 years in good health.

The rearrangement links TRBV27 to TRBJ1-5; 12 nucleotides match TRBD1. The V gene's germline CDR1 is MNHEY and CDR2 SMNVEV (reference sequence). This CDR3 is built from 16 residues. The trim removed 5 bases at V and 4 bases at J, leaving 6 bases unmatched. The DNA for the CDR3 is TGTGCCAGCAGTCCACGGGACAGGGGGCTGAATCAGCCCCAGCATTTT. Protein sequence: CASSPRDRGLNQPQHF.

The J gene is TRBJ1-5, the V gene TRBV19, with a possible D match to TRBD1 (5 bases). The CDR3 consists of 13 residues. Germline values: CDR1 LNHDA, CDR2 SQIVND (reference sequence). V shed 11 bases and J shed 5 bases, with 16 bases lying between them. This CDR3 reads CAAGSLGYQPQHF. The CDR3, as DNA: TGTGCCGCAGGGTCTCTTGGCTATCAGCCCCAGCATTTT.

CDR3 in amino acids: CASSVAVQRRGYTF. CDR3 DNA sequence: TGTGCCAGCAGCGTAGCGGTACAGCGAAGGGGCTACACCTTC. The chain is built from TRBV9 and TRBJ1-2; no clear D. V dropped 0 bases and J dropped 8 bases, with 14 bases sitting between them. The CDR3 loop spans 14 amino acids. In germline, CDR1 is SGDLS, CDR2 YYNGEE.

This sequence joins TRBV20-1 and TRBJ2-7; tentatively, D is TRBD2 (6 bases). Trimming shortened V by 5 bases and J by 6 bases, and 11 bases separated the two germline ends. Per the germline V gene, CDR1 is DFQATT and CDR2 is SNEGSKA (reference sequence). The CDR3 spans 11 residues. The CDR3 DNA follows: TGCAGTGCTGCTCGGGGAGGCGAGCAGTACTTC. Translating it yields CSAARGGEQYF.

The V call is TRBV18, the J call TRBJ2-3; D remains unclear. Trimming left V 3 bases short and J 0 bases short, with 13 bases between. Germline V gives CDR1 KGHSH, CDR2 LQKENI. The CDR3 runs 16 residues. Here the CDR3 reads CASSPAKKRSTDTQYF. CDR3 DNA: TGTGCCAGCTCACCGGCCAAAAAACGGAGCACAGATACGCAGTATTTT.

This chain connects TRBV19 to TRBJ1-1; D remains ambiguous. The V gene's germline CDR1 is LNHDA and CDR2 SQIVND (reference sequence). Trimming stripped 1 base from V and 4 bases from J, with 10 bases between. The CDR3 extends over 14 amino acids. The CDR3 nucleotides read TGTGCCAGTAGTATAGTTTGGGGAGGCACTGAAGCTTTCTTT. It translates to CASSIVWGGTEAFF.

The chain couples TRBV7-9 to TRBJ1-1; D is perhaps TRBD1 (6 bases). The V end lost 7 bases, the J end lost 5 bases, and 17 bases lay between the germline ends. Germline CDR1 and CDR2: SEHNR and FQNEAQ (reference sequence). The CDR3 runs 14 residues. The CDR3 DNA sequence: TGTGCCAGCACCGAGGGGGGGGCGGGAACTGAAGCTTTCTTT. This codes for CASTEGGAGTEAFF.

This clone has only one observation. The chain has TRBV7-9 and TRBJ2-1, with TRBD2 matching 11 bases. From germline, CDR1 is SEHNR and CDR2 FQNEAQ (reference sequence). The CDR3 runs 14 residues. The V and J ends lost 5 bases and 9 bases, in that order; junction bases with no gene match: 6. The CDR3 DNA sequence: TGTGCCAGCAGCACGAAGACTAGCGGGGCTGAGCAGTTCTTC. It specifies CASSTKTSGAEQFF.

CDR3 in DNA: TGTGCCAGCAAGTTGGAATTTCCTGAAGCTTTCTTT. This sequence encodes CASKLEFPEAFF. The chain is built from TRBV6-5 and TRBJ1-1; D is unresolved. Trimming shortened V by 7 bases and J by 6 bases, and 12 bases separated the two germline ends. CDR3 length: 12 amino acids. Germline loops: CDR1 MNHEY, CDR2 SVGAGI.

This sequence joins TRBV14 and TRBJ1-1; no clear D gene. CDR3 length equals 14 residues. CDR1 and CDR2 (germline): SGHDN, FVKESK. V lost 2 bases to trimming and J lost 7 bases, with 14 bases between them. The CDR3 protein is CASSQTEAPLEAFF. As DNA, the CDR3 is TGTGCCAGCAGCCAAACTGAGGCTCCCCTTGAAGCTTTCTTT. Filled out from reference TRBV14 and TRBJ1-1, the complete variable domain reads EAGVTQFPSHSVIEKGQTVTLRCDPISGHDNLYWYRRVMGKEIKFLLHFVKESKQDESGMPNNRFLAERTGGTYSTLKVQPAELEDSGVYFCASSQTEAPLEAFFGQGTRLTVV.

J is TRBJ1-6 and V is TRBV6-5; D uncertain. The CDR3 loop spans 15 amino acids. CDR1 MNHEY and CDR2 SVGAGI come from the germline V gene. V was pared by 2 bases and J by 2 bases, with 7 bases between. The CDR3, as DNA: TGTGCCAGCAGTTACGAGGGAACCTATAATTCACCCCTCCACTTT. Protein product: CASSYEGTYNSPLHF.

The chain links TRBV18 to TRBJ1-1, with unresolved D. The V and J ends lost 0 bases and 1 base respectively, with 12 bases between them. Germline V gene data show CDR1 as KGHSH and CDR2 as LQKENI. The CDR3 is made up of 16 amino acids. CDR3 DNA: TGTGCCAGCTCACCACCGAGAGGGCAGAAGAACACTGAAGCTTTCTTT. As protein: CASSPPRGQKNTEAFF. The whole variable domain, remainder taken from reference TRBV18 and TRBJ1-1, is NAGVMQNPRHLVRRRGQEARLRCSPMKGHSHVYWYRQLPEEGLKFMVYLQKENIIDESGMPKERFSAEFPKEGPSILRIQQVVRGDSAAYFCASSPPRGQKNTEAFFGQGTRLTVV.

The chain has TRBV3-1 (or the pseudogene TRBV3-2) and TRBJ2-3; TRBD1 is a possible D gene (6 bases). Looked up from germline, CDR1 is LGHDT and CDR2 is YNNKEL (reference sequence). CDR3 length: 16 amino acids. Trimming removed 3 bases at V and 2 bases at J, with 15 bases between. CDR3 region: CASSQRGSLTTDTQYF. In DNA form, the CDR3 reads TGTGCCAGCAGCCAGAGGGGGTCCCTAACCACAGATACGCAGTATTTT.

V gene TRBV6-6 combines with J gene TRBJ1-1; the D gene is possibly TRBD1 (5 bases). The CDR3 runs to 12 residues. Germline CDR1 MNHNY, CDR2 SVGAGI (reference sequence). Trimming stripped 2 bases from V and 8 bases from J, with 9 bases between. Written as DNA, the CDR3 is TGTGCCAGCAGTTACCCCCCAGGGGAAGCTTTCTTT. As protein: CASSYPPGEAFF.

The chain joins TRBV27 to TRBJ2-2; 11 bases fit TRBD2. Germline values: CDR1 MNHEY, CDR2 SMNVEV (reference sequence). CDR3 length: 16 amino acids. Trimming took 3 bases from V and 4 from J; bases not matched to a gene: 4. The CDR3 sequence: CASSFLAGGFTGELFF. As DNA, the CDR3 is TGTGCCAGCAGTTTCTTAGCGGGGGGGTTCACCGGGGAGCTGTTTTTT.

The chain has TRBV28 and TRBJ1-2, with D possibly matching TRBD1 (6 bases). The ends were cut back, 5 bases at V and 5 bases at J, with 9 bases in the middle. Germline CDR1 and CDR2: MDHEN and SYDVKM. The CDR3 covers 12 residues. CDR3 residues: CASSQDRYGYTF. The CDR3 DNA follows: TGTGCCAGCAGTCAGGACAGATATGGCTACACCTTC.

The chain links TRBV7-8 to TRBJ1-2, with 7 bases lining up with TRBD1. The CDR3 loop spans 17 amino acids. CDR1 is SGHVS, CDR2 FQNEAQ, per germline. Trimming cost V 5 bases and J 1 base; bases outside gene matches: 13. CDR3 DNA: TGTGCCAGCAGCCCCCAGGGGACAGCTATCGTTAACTATGGCTACACCTTC. Protein sequence: CASSPQGTAIVNYGYTF. Drawing the rest from reference TRBV7-8 and TRBJ1-2, the complete variable domain is GAGVSQSPRYKVAKRGQDVALRCDPISGHVSLFWYQQALGQGPEFLTYFQNEAQLDKSGLPSDRFFAERPEGSVSTLKIQRTQQEDSAVYLCASSPQGTAIVNYGYTFGSGTRLTVV.

The CDR3 region is CASSLGGPSTDTQYF. DNA for the CDR3: TGCGCCAGCAGCCTTGGGGGGCCTAGCACAGATACGCAGTATTTT. The rearrangement links TRBV5-1 to TRBJ2-3, with D possibly being TRBD1 or TRBD2 (6 bases each). Germline assignment: CDR1 SGHRS and CDR2 YFSETQ. Trimming pared 4 bases from V and 0 bases from J, leaving 12 bases between. The CDR3 runs to 15 residues.